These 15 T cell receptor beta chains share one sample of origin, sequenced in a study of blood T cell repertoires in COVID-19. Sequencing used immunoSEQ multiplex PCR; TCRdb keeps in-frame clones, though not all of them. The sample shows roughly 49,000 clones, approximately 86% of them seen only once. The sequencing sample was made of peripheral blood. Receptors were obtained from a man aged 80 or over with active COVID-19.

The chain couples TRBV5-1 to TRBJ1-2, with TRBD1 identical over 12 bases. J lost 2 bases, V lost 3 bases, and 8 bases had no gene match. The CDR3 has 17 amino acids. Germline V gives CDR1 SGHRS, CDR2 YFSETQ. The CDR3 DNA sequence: TGCGCCAGCAGCTCGGGACAGGGGGCTTACATGAACTATGGCTACACCTTC. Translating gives CASSSGQGAYMNYGYTF.

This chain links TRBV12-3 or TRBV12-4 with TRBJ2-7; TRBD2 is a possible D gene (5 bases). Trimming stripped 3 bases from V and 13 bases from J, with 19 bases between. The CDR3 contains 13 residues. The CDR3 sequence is CASSLNVGDFLYF. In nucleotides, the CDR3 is TGTGCCAGCAGTTTGAATGTGGGAGACTTCCTTTACTTC.

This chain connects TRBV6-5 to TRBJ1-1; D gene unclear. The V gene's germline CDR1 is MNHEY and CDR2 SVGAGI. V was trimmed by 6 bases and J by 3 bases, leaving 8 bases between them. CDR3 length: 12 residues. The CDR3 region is CASSRRDTEAFF. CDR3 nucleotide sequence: TGTGCCAGCAGCCGCCGGGACACTGAAGCTTTCTTT.

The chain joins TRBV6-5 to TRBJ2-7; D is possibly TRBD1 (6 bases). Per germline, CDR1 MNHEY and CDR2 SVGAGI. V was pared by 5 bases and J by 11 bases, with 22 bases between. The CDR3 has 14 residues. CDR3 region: CASSPSRDTQRKYF. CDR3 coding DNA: TGTGCCAGCAGTCCTTCAAGGGACACCCAGCGGAAGTACTTC.

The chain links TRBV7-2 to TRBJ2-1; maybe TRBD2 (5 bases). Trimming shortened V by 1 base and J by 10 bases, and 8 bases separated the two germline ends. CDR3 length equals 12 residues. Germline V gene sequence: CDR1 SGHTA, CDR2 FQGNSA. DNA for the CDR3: TGTGCCAGCAGCTTAGTAGAGGGAGAGCAGTTCTTC. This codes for CASSLVEGEQFF.

The CDR3 sequence: CASSNGGSQNIQYF. The CDR3, as DNA: TGTGCCAGTAGTAACGGGGGGAGCCAAAACATTCAGTACTTC. The V gene is TRBV19, the J gene TRBJ2-4; 7 bases fit TRBD2. The CDR3 has 14 amino acids. V was pared by 4 bases and J by 5 bases, with 5 bases of the junction left unmatched. Germline V lookup: CDR1 LNHDA, CDR2 SQIVND (reference sequence).

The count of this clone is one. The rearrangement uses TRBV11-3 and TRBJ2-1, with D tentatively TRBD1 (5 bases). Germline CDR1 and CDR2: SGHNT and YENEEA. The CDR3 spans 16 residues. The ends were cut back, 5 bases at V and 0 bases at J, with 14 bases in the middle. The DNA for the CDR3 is TGTGCCAGCAGCGTGGCGACAGTGAGCTCCTACAATGAGCAGTTCTTC. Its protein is CASSVATVSSYNEQFF.

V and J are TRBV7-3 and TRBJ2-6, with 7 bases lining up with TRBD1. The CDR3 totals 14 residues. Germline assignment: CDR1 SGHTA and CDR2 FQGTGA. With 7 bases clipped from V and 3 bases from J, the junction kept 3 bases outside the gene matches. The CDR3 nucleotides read TGTGCCAGCACAACAGGGGATGGGGCCAACGTCCTGACTTTC. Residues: CASTTGDGANVLTF.

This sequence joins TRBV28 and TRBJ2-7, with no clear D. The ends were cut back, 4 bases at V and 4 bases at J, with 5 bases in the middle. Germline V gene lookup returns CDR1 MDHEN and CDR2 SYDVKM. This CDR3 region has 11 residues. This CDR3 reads CASSSPYEQYF. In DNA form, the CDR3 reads TGTGCCAGCAGTTCCCCATACGAGCAGTACTTC.

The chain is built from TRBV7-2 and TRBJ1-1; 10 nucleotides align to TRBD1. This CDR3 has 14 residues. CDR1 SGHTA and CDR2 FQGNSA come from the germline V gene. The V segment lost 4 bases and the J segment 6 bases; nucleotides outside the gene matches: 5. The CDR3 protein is CASSWGGQGSEAFF. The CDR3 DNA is TGTGCCAGCAGCTGGGGGGGACAGGGGTCTGAAGCTTTCTTT.

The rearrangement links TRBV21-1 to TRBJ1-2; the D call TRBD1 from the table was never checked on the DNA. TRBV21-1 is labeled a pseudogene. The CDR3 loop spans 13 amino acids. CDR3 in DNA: TGTGCCAGCAGCAAGTCAGGGGCGGCTGGCTACACCTTC. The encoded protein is CASSKSGAAGYTF.

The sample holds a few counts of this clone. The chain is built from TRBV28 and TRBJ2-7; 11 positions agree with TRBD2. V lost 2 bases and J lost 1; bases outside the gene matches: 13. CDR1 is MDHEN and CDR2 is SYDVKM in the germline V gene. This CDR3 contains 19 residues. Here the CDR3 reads CASSLPYIPGLADSYEQYF. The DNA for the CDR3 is TGTGCCAGCAGTTTACCCTACATCCCGGGACTAGCGGATTCCTACGAGCAGTACTTC. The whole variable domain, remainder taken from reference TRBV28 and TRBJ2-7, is DVKVTQSSRYLVKRTGEKVFLECVQDMDHENMFWYRQDPGLGLRLIYFSYDVKMKEKGDIPEGYSVSREKKERFSLILESASTNQTSMYLCASSLPYIPGLADSYEQYFGPGTRLTVT.

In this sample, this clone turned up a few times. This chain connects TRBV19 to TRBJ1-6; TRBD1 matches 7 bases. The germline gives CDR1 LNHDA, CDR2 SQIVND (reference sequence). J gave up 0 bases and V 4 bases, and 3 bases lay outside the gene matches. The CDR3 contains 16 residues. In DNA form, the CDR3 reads TGTGCCAGTAGTACGACAGGGAGCTCCTATAATTCACCCCTCCACTTT. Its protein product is CASSTTGSSYNSPLHF.

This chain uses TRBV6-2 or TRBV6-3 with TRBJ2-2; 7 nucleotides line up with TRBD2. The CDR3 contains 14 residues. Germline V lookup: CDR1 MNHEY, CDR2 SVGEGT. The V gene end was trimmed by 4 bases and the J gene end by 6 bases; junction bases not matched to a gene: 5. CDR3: CASSSRGRAGELFF. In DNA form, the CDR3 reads TGTGCCAGCAGTTCTCGAGGGAGGGCCGGGGAGCTGTTTTTT.

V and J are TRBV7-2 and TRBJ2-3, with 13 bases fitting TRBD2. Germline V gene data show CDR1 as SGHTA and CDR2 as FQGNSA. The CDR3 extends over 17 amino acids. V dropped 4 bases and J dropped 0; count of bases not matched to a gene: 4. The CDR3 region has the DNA TGTGCCAGCAGCTCGGGACTAGCGGGATTTAGCACAGATACGCAGTATTTT. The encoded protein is CASSSGLAGFSTDTQYF.